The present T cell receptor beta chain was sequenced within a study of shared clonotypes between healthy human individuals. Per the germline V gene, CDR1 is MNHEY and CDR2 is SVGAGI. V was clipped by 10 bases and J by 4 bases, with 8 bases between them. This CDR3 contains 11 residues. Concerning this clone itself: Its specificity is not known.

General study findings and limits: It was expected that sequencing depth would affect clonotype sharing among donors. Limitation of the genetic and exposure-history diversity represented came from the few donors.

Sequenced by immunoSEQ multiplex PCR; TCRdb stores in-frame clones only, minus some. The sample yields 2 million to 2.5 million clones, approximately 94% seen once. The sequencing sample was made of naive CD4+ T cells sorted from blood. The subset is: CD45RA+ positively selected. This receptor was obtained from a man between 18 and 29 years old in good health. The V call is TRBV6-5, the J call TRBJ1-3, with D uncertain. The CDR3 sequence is CAIFGGNTIYF. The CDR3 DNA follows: TGTGCCATCTTCGGGGGAAACACCATATATTTT.